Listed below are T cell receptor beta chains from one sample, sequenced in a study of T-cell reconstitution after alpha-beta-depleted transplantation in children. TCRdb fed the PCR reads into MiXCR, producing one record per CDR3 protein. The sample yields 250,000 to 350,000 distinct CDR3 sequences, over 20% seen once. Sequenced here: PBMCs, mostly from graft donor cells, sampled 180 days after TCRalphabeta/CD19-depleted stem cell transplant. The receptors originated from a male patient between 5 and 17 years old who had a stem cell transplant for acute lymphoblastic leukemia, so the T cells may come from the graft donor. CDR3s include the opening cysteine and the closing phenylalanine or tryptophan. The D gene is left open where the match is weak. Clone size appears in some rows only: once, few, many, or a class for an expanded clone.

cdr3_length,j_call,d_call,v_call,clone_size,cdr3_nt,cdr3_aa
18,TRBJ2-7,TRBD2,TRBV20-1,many,TGCAGTGCTACCCACGGGACTAGCGGGAATTCCTACTCCTACGAGCAGTACTTC,CSATHGTSGNSYSYEQYF
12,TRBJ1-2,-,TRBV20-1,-,TGCAGTACTAGGAGGGAGGTCGATGGCTACACCTTC,CSTRREVDGYTF
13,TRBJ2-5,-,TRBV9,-,TGTGCCAGCAGCGCTCAACTACAAGAGACCCAGTACTTC,CASSAQLQETQYF
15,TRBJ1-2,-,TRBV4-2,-,TGTGCCAGCAGCCAAGAGCCCAGAGCCAACTATGGCTACACCTTC,CASSQEPRANYGYTF
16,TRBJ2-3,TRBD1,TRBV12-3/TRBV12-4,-,TGTGCCAGCAGGACCCTCGGGACAGTAATAACAGATACGCAGTATTTT,CASRTLGTVITDTQYF
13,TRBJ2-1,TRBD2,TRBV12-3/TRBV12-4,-,TGTGCCAGCAGTTTTAGCGGGAGGGCCGAGCAGTTCTTC,CASSFSGRAEQFF
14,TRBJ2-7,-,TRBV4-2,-,TGTGCCAGCAGCCCGTCTAGGTCGGCCTACGAGCAGTACTTC,CASSPSRSAYEQYF
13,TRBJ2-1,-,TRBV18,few,TGTGCCAGCTCAATTCTACAGAACAATGAGCAGTTCTTC,CASSILQNNEQFF
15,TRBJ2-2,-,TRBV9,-,TGTGCCAGCCGAGTAGGCCCCTTGAACACCGGGGAGCTGTTTTTT,CASRVGPLNTGELFF
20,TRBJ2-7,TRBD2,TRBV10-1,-,TGCGCCAGCAGCGACCGACTAGCGGGCGCCCCCTACCCTCACTCCTACGAGCAGTACTTC,CASSDRLAGAPYPHSYEQYF
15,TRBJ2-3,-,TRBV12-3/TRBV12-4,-,TGTGCCAGCAGTTTGTGGGACCCGGGCACAGATACGCAGTATTTT,CASSLWDPGTDTQYF
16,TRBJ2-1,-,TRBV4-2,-,TGTGCCAGCAGCCAAGTGGGGGCGGTCTCCTACAATGAGCAGTTCTTC,CASSQVGAVSYNEQFF
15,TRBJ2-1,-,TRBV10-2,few,TGCGCCAGCAGTGGGGACTCGGGGGTGGTAAATGAGCAGTTCTTC,CASSGDSGVVNEQFF
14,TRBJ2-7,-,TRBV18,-,TGTGCCAGCTCACCACCGGCTAAGGTCTACGAGCAGTACTTC,CASSPPAKVYEQYF
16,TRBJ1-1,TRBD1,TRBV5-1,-,TGCGCCAGCAGCTTGACACAGGGGTGGTCGTGGACTGAAGCTTTCTTT,CASSLTQGWSWTEAFF
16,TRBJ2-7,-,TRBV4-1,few,TGCGCCAGCAGCCAAGATTTACGACAGCCAATCTACGAGCAGTACTTC,CASSQDLRQPIYEQYF
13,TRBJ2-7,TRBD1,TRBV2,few,TGTGCCTCCCGACAGGGGGTTAACTACGAGCAGTACTTC,CASRQGVNYEQYF
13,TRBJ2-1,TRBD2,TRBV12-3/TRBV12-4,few,TGTGCCAGCAGGGGACTAGCGGGATCGTTGCAGTTCTTC,CASRGLAGSLQFF
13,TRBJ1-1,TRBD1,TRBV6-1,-,TGTGCCAGTGCCGACAGGGTGATCACTGAAGCTTTCTTT,CASADRVITEAFF
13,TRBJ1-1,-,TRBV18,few,TGTGCCAGCTCACCATCGGCGAACACTGAAGCTTTCTTT,CASSPSANTEAFF
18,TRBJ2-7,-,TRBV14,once,TGTGCCAGCAGCCGTGGCCGAGGCGTCCGGATTAGCTCCTACGAGCAGTACTTC,CASSRGRGVRISSYEQYF
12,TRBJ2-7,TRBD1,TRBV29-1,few,TGCAGCGCAAAAGGGACAGCCTACGAGCAGTACTTC,CSAKGTAYEQYF
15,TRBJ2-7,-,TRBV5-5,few,TGTGCCAGCAGCCCGGCTCCGGGCCTATCCTACGAGCAGTACTTC,CASSPAPGLSYEQYF
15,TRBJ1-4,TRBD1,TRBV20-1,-,TGCAGTGCTGCTTACAGGGGCAGGCCTAATGAAAAACTGTTTTTT,CSAAYRGRPNEKLFF
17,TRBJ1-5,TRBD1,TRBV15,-,TGTGCCACCAAGGGACAGGGACGGGGCATTGGGAATCAGCCCCAGCATTTT,CATKGQGRGIGNQPQHF
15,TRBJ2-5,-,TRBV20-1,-,TGCAGTGCCCGTGCCTGGGGGATTGGCGAAGAGACCCAGTACTTC,CSARAWGIGEETQYF
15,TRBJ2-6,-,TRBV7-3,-,TGTGCCAGCAGCTTATTTGGGTACGGGGCCAACGTCCTGACTTTC,CASSLFGYGANVLTF
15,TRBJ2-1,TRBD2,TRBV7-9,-,TGTGCCAGCAGCATGCGGGAGTTGCCCTACAATGAGCAGTTCTTC,CASSMRELPYNEQFF
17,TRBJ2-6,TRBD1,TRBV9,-,TGTGCCAGCAGCGCAATACAGGGGGCGCGGGGGGCCAACGTCCTGACTTTC,CASSAIQGARGANVLTF
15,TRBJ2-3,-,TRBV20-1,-,TGCAGTGCTGGTCGCAAGATAGCGGTCACAGATACGCAGTATTTT,CSAGRKIAVTDTQYF
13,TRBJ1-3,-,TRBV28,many,TGTGCCAGCCGGATTATCGAGGGAAACACCATATATTTT,CASRIIEGNTIYF
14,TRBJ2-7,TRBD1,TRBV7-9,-,TGTGCCAGCAGCTTCCCGGGACAGGCCTACGAGCAGTACTTC,CASSFPGQAYEQYF
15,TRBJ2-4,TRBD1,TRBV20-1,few,TGCAGTGCGAGACAACAGGGGCGAGCCAAAAACATTCAGTACTTC,CSARQQGRAKNIQYF
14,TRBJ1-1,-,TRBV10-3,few,TGTGCCATCAGTGAGCGCCGACAGGACGCTGAAGCTTTCTTT,CAISERRQDAEAFF
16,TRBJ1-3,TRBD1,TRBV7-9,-,TGTGCCAGCAGCTTACAGGGCAAGACAGGGATGAACACCATATATTTT,CASSLQGKTGMNTIYF
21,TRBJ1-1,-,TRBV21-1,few,TGTGCCAGCACCCTATTACCTCCAGCCTCCTGTGAAATTACAGAGAACACTGAAGCTTTCTTT,CASTLLPPASCEITENTEAFF
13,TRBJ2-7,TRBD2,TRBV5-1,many,TGCGCCAGCAGACTAGCGGGAGGGGAAGAGCAGTACTTC,CASRLAGGEEQYF
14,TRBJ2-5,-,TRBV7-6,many,TGTGCCAGCAGCTTAGGGACATCAAGAGAGACCCAGTACTTC,CASSLGTSRETQYF
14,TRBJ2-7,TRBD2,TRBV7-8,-,TGTGCCAGCAGCTTACGGGACTACACCTACGAGCAGTACTTC,CASSLRDYTYEQYF
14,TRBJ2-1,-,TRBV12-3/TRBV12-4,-,TGTGCCAGCAGGGGCTGGACGGACAACAATGAGCAGTTCTTC,CASRGWTDNNEQFF
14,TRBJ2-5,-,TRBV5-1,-,TGCGCCAGCGGCTTTTACAGGGTCCAAGAGACCCAGTACTTC,CASGFYRVQETQYF
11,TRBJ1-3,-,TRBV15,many,TGTGCCACCAGAAAAGTTGACACCATATATTTT,CATRKVDTIYF
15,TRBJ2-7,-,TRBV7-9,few,TGTGCCAGCAGCTTAGGAGAACAACCAAGGCTCAAGCAGTACTTC,CASSLGEQPRLKQYF
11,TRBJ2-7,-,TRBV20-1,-,TGCAGTGCTAGAGATGGGCTCGAGCAGTACTTC,CSARDGLEQYF
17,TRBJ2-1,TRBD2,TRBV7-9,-,TGTGCCAGCAGCTTAATCGCGGCTAGCGGGATATACAATGAGCAGTTCTTC,CASSLIAASGIYNEQFF
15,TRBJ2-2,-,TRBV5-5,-,TGTGCCAGCGCGGGGGCCCTAGCGAACACCGGGGAGCTGTTTTTT,CASAGALANTGELFF
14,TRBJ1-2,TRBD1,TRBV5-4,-,TGTGCCAGCAGCTGGGGGGACAGGAAGTATGGCTACACCTTC,CASSWGDRKYGYTF
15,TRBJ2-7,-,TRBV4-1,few,TGCGCCAGCAGCCAACTACTGGGAGGCTCCTACGAGCAGTACTTC,CASSQLLGGSYEQYF
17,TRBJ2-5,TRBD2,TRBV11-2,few,TGTGCCAGCAGCGCACCCCGGACTAGCGGGAGATCAGAGACCCAGTACTTC,CASSAPRTSGRSETQYF
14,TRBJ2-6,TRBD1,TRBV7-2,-,TGTGCCAGCAGCCTCGGACAGGGTGTCAACGTCCTGACTTTC,CASSLGQGVNVLTF
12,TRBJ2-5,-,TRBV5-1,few,TGCGCCCTCAGGGGACTCGGAGAGACCCAGTACTTC,CALRGLGETQYF
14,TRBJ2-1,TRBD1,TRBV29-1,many,TGCAGCGTTGCCGGACAGGCGTTAAGCAATGAGCAGTTCTTC,CSVAGQALSNEQFF
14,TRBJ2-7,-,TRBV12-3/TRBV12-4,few,TGTGCCAGCAGCCTTGGGGGGGCCGCCTACGAGCAGTACTTC,CASSLGGAAYEQYF
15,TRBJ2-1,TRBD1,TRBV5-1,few,TGCGCCAGCAGCGGGGGATCGACAGGGGGCCATGAGCAGTTCTTC,CASSGGSTGGHEQFF